The sequence of this T cell receptor beta chain was determined in a study of shared clonotypes between healthy human individuals. This clone was observed a few times. Other nucleotide sequences from this sample produce the same CDR3. Sorted-subset replicate PCRs used 200 ng DNA, approximately 33,000 T cell genomes. Sequenced by immunoSEQ multiplex PCR; TCRdb stores in-frame clones only, minus some. The sample holds about 92,000 clones, approximately 70% seen once. Germline CDR1 MDHEN, CDR2 SYDVKM. The CDR3 length is 12 residues. V was trimmed by 2 bases and J by 4 bases, leaving 6 bases between them. V gene TRBV28 combines with J gene TRBJ2-7; D gene ambiguous. The receptor was isolated from a man aged 30 to 45 in good health. Source material: memory CD8+ T cells sorted from blood. As for subset: CD45RO+ cells pooled with CCR7-negative TemRA cells. For the CDR3, the DNA is TGTGCCAGCAGTTTAACGGTATACGAGCAGTACTTC. Translated, it gives CASSLTVYEQYF.